This T cell receptor (beta chain) was sequenced during a study of CXCR3-negative and CXCR3-positive naive CD8 T cells. The study, taken as a whole, reports: Surface CD5 was comparable between naive subsets; TCR strength was inferred from TRB CDR3 properties. Hydrophobicity was higher for TRB CDR3s found in CXCR3-positive naive cells than in CXCR3-negative naive cells. Whereas memory cells differed, naive CXCR3-negative and CXCR3-positive cells shared similar TRBV-TRBJ usage.

Remarks on this clonotype: The antigen is undetermined.

The CDR3 has 13 residues. Germline V gives CDR1 DFQATT, CDR2 SNEGSKA (reference sequence). CD45RO-CCR7+CD27+CD95- was the phenotype of naive CD8+ T cells. It was by 5' RACE with UMI labels that the TRB cDNA libraries were prepared. Using the 5' RACE reads, TCRdb records one entry per CDR3 protein without DNA. Its listing shows 40,000 to 50,000 distinct CDR3 sequences. The chain links TRBV20-1 to TRBJ2-5; the TRBD1 assignment by TCRdb is unverifiable without DNA. The source material was naive CXCR3- CD8+ T cells from blood. Subset in this sample: CD45RO-CCR7+CD27+CD95- naive CD8+ T cells lacking CXCR3 (TNR3-). The source is a human donor in good health. Some clones in this sample may be carry-over from other donors' samples. The chain's CDR3 is CSAREGPQETQYF.